The rows below give T cell receptor beta chains drawn from one sample of a study of cytomegalovirus exposure and HLA in healthy donors. The method was immunoSEQ multiplex PCR; TCRdb's version includes in-frame clones alone and lacks a portion of them. The data contain some 150,000 clones, roughly 81% of them seen just once; the ten biggest clones take up about 1.6%. The sequenced sample was PBMCs. Every receptor here comes from a female donor in good health and CMV-seronegative. CDR3s include the opening cysteine and the closing phenylalanine or tryptophan. The order of the fields is J gene, clone size, V gene, CDR3 protein. Rows may omit the clone size; those that give it use once, few, many or a size class.

j_gene: TRBJ2-2
abundance: few
v_gene: TRBV12-5
CDR3aa: CASGLVAAGTPTRELFF

j_gene: TRBJ1-2
abundance: NA
v_gene: TRBV15
CDR3aa: CATSGGEYYGYTF

j_gene: TRBJ2-7
abundance: few
v_gene: TRBV6-1
CDR3aa: CASSEGGTGIYEQYF

j_gene: TRBJ1-2
abundance: NA
v_gene: TRBV7-9
CDR3aa: CASSRGDLGNYGYTF

j_gene: TRBJ1-5
abundance: NA
v_gene: TRBV5-1
CDR3aa: CASSPGTGNQPQHF

j_gene: TRBJ2-3
abundance: NA
v_gene: TRBV11-2
CDR3aa: CASSGRWGSTDTQYF

j_gene: TRBJ2-7
abundance: NA
v_gene: TRBV30
CDR3aa: CARPAGPPYEQYF

j_gene: TRBJ1-2
abundance: NA
v_gene: TRBV15
CDR3aa: CATAPGNYGYTF

j_gene: TRBJ2-5
abundance: NA
v_gene: TRBV6-6
CDR3aa: CASTASLAGGLETQYF

j_gene: TRBJ2-1
abundance: NA
v_gene: TRBV30
CDR3aa: CAWSVHPRTNNEQFF

j_gene: TRBJ1-5
abundance: once
v_gene: TRBV5-5
CDR3aa: CASSPRTGSNQPQHF